This T cell receptor beta chain was sequenced during a study of lymphopenia after photon versus proton radiotherapy. Study results and limitations: Only patients who died were analyzed for survival; proton advantage is unproven.

The J segment lost 3 bases and the V segment lost 4 bases, leaving 4 bases of the junction unmatched. CDR1 is KGHSH and CDR2 is LQKENI in the germline V gene. CDR3 length: 14 residues. Clones were sequenced by immunoSEQ multiplex PCR, and TCRdb holds only the in-frame ones, with some missing. The table lists tens of thousands of clones, more than 90% of them singletons. With regard to this clone: Its antigen is unidentified.

Material: peripheral blood, obtained from a patient treated with photon-based radiotherapy. This TCR was sampled from a woman between 50 and 59 years old with cholangiocarcinoma. J is TRBJ2-7 and V is TRBV18; 9 bases are a match to TRBD1. Here the CDR3 reads CASSQDRGFYEQYF. Here the CDR3 DNA reads TGTGCCAGCTCACAGGACAGGGGATTCTACGAGCAGTACTTC.